This TCR beta chain was profiled in a study of T cell changes during pregnancy in multiple sclerosis. Clones were read by immunoSEQ multiplex PCR, and TCRdb kept only the in-frame ones, dropping some. Of roughly 93,000 clones listed, 85% to 95% were seen once; the top ten hold around 0.93%. Germline CDR1 and CDR2: SGHAT and FQNNGV. V trimming: 5 bases; J trimming: 8 bases; junction bases outside the gene matches: 7. The CDR3 has 14 residues. Material: peripheral blood, obtained before pregnancy. The rearrangement links TRBV11-2 to TRBJ1-2, with 11 bases fitting TRBD1. The TCR originated in a female donor with multiple sclerosis, enrolled in a pregnancy study. The CDR3: CASSGTGGTGGYTF. DNA for the CDR3: TGTGCCAGCAGCGGGACAGGGGGGACGGGAGGCTACACCTTC.